These 10 T cell receptor beta chains came from one sample sequenced in a study of cytomegalovirus exposure and HLA in healthy donors. Vbeta (60) and Jbeta (13) primers were used in the PCR. Measured with immunoSEQ multiplex PCR; TCRdb has only the in-frame clones, and not every one. The profile shows some 150,000 clones, roughly 82% of them singletons. The specimen was PBMCs. These receptors all stem from a male donor in good health and CMV-seronegative.

The chain links TRBV15 to TRBJ1-2; the D is unclear. Germline V gene data show CDR1 as LNHNV and CDR2 as YYDKDF (reference sequence). This CDR3 is built from 14 residues. The ends were cut back, 0 bases at V and 8 bases at J, with 13 bases in the middle. CDR3 in amino acids: CATSRDTGIGGYTF. CDR3 DNA sequence: TGTGCCACCAGCAGAGATACGGGGATAGGCGGCTACACCTTC.

The rearrangement links TRBV7-9 to TRBJ2-7, with a tentative D call TRBD1 (6 bases). Germline V CDR1 and CDR2: SEHNR, FQNEAQ (reference sequence). The V end was cut by 7 bases, the J end by 3 bases, with 13 bases between. CDR3 size: 13 residues. CDR3 sequence reads: CASTSTGNYEQYF. The CDR3 region has the DNA TGTGCCAGCACCTCCACAGGGAACTACGAGCAGTACTTC.

The J gene is TRBJ2-3, the V gene TRBV2; perhaps TRBD2 as D (5 bases). The CDR3 loop spans 15 amino acids. From germline, CDR1 is SNHLY and CDR2 FYNNEI. V was clipped by 4 bases and J by 8 bases, with 19 bases between them. CDR3 sequence: CASSVGGLRRGTQYF. The DNA for the CDR3 is TGTGCCAGCAGTGTTGGCGGGCTCAGAAGAGGTACGCAGTATTTT.

V and J are TRBV9 and TRBJ2-7, with TRBD2 matching over 7 bases. V gave up 4 bases and J gave up 2 bases; unmatched junction bases: 9. Germline-derived CDR1 and CDR2 are SGDLS and YYNGEE. The CDR3 covers 15 residues. Written as DNA, the CDR3 is TGTGCCAGCAGCCCGAGAGGGAGGGGCACCTACGAGCAGTACTTC. It specifies CASSPRGRGTYEQYF.

The chain links TRBV5-1 to TRBJ2-3; 10 bases line up with TRBD2. CDR1 and CDR2 from the germline V gene are SGHRS and YFSETQ. The V gene end was trimmed by 0 bases and the J gene end by 5 bases; junction bases not matched to a gene: 9. This CDR3 contains 17 residues. The CDR3 nucleotides are TGCGCCAGCAGCTTGGAGTCTAGCGGGAGTCTGGGAGATACGCAGTATTTT. It encodes CASSLESSGSLGDTQYF.

The chain couples TRBV27 to TRBJ2-7, with D maybe TRBD1 (6 bases). CDR1 and CDR2 from the germline V gene are MNHEY and SMNVEV (reference sequence). Trimming pared 5 bases from V and 3 bases from J, leaving 14 bases between. This CDR3 spans 14 amino acids. The CDR3 DNA reads TGTGCCAGCAGTAAACAGGGTTCACTCTACGAGCAGTACTTC. Translated: CASSKQGSLYEQYF.

The V and J genes are TRBV5-6 and TRBJ1-6; 7 bases are shared with TRBD1. V dropped 6 bases and J dropped 9; count of bases not matched to a gene: 9. Germline CDR1 is SGHDT and CDR2 is YYEEEE. The CDR3 consists of 14 residues. CDR3 sequence reads: CASTLGQTSSPLHF. The CDR3 DNA reads as TGTGCCAGCACCCTGGGACAGACTAGTTCACCCCTCCACTTT.

This clone occurred a few times. This chain joins TRBV28 and TRBJ2-5; D is ambiguous. CDR1 is MDHEN, CDR2 SYDVKM, per germline. V gave up 2 bases and J gave up 1 base, with 5 bases separating them. The CDR3 sequence is 13 residues long. CDR3 in DNA: TGTGCCAGCAGTTTAAGCACCCAAGAGACCCAGTACTTC. Amino acid sequence: CASSLSTQETQYF.

The DNA for the CDR3 is TGCGCCAGCAGCTATAGCGGATACTCCTACGAGCAGTACTTC. Amino acid sequence: CASSYSGYSYEQYF. The chain has TRBV5-1 and TRBJ2-7, with a tentative D call TRBD2 (6 bases). Trimming took 3 bases from V and 0 from J, leaving 10 bases between them. Germline CDR1 reads SGHRS; CDR2 reads YFSETQ. The CDR3 has 14 amino acids.

On this clone: A read error may account for a junction end that differs from germline. This rearrangement joins TRBV7-9 to TRBJ1-2, with 8 bases matching TRBD1. In germline, CDR1 is SEHNR, CDR2 FQNEAQ (reference sequence). CDR3 size: 15 residues. The CDR3 DNA reads TGTTCCAGCAGCTTCTCGGACAGGGCCTTCTATGGCTACACCTTC. The encoded protein is CSSSFSDRAFYGYTF.